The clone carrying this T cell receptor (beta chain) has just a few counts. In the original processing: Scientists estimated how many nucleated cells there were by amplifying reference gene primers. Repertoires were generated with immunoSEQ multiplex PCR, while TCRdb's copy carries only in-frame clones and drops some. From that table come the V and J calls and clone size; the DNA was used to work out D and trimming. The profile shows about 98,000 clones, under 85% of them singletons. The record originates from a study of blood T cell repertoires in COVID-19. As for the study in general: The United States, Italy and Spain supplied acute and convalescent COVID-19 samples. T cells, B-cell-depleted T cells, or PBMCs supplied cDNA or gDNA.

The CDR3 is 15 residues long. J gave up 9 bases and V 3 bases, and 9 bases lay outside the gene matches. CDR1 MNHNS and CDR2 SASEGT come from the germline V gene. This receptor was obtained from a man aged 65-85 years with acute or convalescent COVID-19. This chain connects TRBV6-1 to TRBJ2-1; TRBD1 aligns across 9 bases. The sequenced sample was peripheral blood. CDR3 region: CASSEGTGFQGEQFF. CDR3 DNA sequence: TGTGCCAGCAGTGAGGGGACAGGGTTTCAGGGTGAGCAGTTCTTC.